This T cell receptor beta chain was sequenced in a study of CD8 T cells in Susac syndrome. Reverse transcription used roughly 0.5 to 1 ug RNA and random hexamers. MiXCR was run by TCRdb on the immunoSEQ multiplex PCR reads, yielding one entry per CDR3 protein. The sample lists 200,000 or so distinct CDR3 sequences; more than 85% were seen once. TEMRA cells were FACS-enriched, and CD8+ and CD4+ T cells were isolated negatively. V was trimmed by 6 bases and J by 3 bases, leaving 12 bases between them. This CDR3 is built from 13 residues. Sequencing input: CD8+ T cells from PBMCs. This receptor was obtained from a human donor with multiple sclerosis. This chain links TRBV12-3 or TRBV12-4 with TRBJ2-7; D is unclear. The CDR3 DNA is TGTGCCAGCAGCTCCCCCCTGGGCTACGAGCAGTACTTC. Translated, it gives CASSSPLGYEQYF.